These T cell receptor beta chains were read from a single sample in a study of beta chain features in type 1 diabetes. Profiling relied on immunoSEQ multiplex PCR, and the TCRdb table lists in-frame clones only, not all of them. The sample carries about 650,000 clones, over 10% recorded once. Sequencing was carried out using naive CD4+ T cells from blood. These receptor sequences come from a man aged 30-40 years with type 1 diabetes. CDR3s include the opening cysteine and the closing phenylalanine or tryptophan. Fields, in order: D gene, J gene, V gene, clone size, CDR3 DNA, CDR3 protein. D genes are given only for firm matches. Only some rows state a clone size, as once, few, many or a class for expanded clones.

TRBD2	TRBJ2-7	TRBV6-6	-	TGTGCCAGCTCGAGGGACTACAAAACCTACGAGCAGTACTTC	CASSRDYKTYEQYF
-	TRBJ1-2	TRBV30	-	TGTGCCTGGAGTGTTAGTATGTCTACCTATGGCTACACCTTC	CAWSVSMSTYGYTF
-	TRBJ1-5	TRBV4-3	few	TGCGCCAGCAGCCAAGATCTCTCGAAGCCCCAGCATTTT	CASSQDLSKPQHF
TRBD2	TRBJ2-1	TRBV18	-	TGTGCCAGCTCACCATTCGCTAGCGGGGACCGATACAATGAGCAGTTCTTC	CASSPFASGDRYNEQFF
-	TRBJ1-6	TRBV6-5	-	TGTGCCAGCTATCGAAGGGAACACTCACCCCTCCACTTT	CASYRREHSPLHF
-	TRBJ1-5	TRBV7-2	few	TGTGCCAGCAGGGGAAGCAATCAGCCCCAGCATTTT	CASRGSNQPQHF
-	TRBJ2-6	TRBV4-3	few	TGCGCCAGCAGCCGCGCGTCCAGTGGAAGCTCTGGGGCCAACGTCCTGACTTTC	CASSRASSGSSGANVLTF
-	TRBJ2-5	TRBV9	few	TGTGCCAGCAGCGTAGCGACAATCGGTGGGGAGACCCAGTACTTC	CASSVATIGGETQYF
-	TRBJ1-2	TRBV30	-	TGTGCCTGGACAGCAGCTAACTATGGCTACACCTTC	CAWTAANYGYTF
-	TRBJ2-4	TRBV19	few	TGTGCCACCGGCGGCAACAGGGCCGGAAACATTCAGTACTTC	CATGGNRAGNIQYF
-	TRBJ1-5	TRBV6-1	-	TGTGCCAGCAGTGCGGGCAGAAGTACCAATCAGCCCCAGCATTTT	CASSAGRSTNQPQHF
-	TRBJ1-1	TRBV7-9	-	TGTGCCAGCAGCTCCCAGATGAACACTGAAGCTTTCTTT	CASSSQMNTEAFF
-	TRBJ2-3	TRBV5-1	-	TGCGCCAGCAGCTCTCCGACAGGACAGGATACGCAGTATTTT	CASSSPTGQDTQYF
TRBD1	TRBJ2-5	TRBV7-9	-	TGTGCCAGCAGCACCGGACAGGGCGGGCAGACCCAGTACTTC	CASSTGQGGQTQYF
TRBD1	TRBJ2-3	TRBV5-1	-	TGCGCCAGCAGCCTGAGACCGGGACAGAGCACAGATACGCAGTATTTT	CASSLRPGQSTDTQYF
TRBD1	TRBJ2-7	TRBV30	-	TGTGCCTGGAGTACCCTGGGACAGGGGGTAACCTACGAGCAGTACTTC	CAWSTLGQGVTYEQYF
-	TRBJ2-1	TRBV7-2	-	TGTGCCAGCAGCTTAGACGAGAACAATGAGCAGTTCTTC	CASSLDENNEQFF
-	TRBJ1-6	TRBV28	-	TGTGCCAGCAGTTTGTGGCAGTATAATTCACCCCTCCACTTT	CASSLWQYNSPLHF
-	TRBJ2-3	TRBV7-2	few	TGTGCCAGCAGCCGGACGGGATCAGATACGCAGTATTTT	CASSRTGSDTQYF
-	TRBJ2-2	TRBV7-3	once	TGTGCCAGCAGCTCCCAGGTCGGGGCCAACACCGGGGAGCTGTTTTTT	CASSSQVGANTGELFF
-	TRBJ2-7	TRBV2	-	TGTGCCAGCAGTGAAAGGCCGTCTGGCCCCTACGAGCAGTACTTC	CASSERPSGPYEQYF
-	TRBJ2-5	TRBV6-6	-	TGTGCCAGCAGTTACGGGCAAGAGACCCAGTACTTC	CASSYGQETQYF
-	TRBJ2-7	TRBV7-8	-	TGTGCCAGCAGCTTATTTGAGGGTGGCGAGCAGTACTTC	CASSLFEGGEQYF
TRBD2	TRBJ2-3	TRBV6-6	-	TGTGCCAGCAGGTCAACTAGCGGGGCCACAGATACGCAGTATTTT	CASRSTSGATDTQYF
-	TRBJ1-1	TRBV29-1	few	TGCAGCGTTCTTGGGTCTGGTTTCACTGAAGCTTTCTTT	CSVLGSGFTEAFF
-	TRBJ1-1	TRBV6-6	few	TGTGCCAGCAGTTACTCGAGCCAGGGCGAAGCTTTCTTT	CASSYSSQGEAFF
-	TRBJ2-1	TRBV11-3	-	TGTGCCAGCAGCTTAGATGGCCCCGGAGAGCAGTTCTTC	CASSLDGPGEQFF
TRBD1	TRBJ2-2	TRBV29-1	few	TGCAGCGTTGGGACAGGGGCGATCACCGGGGAGCTGTTTTTT	CSVGTGAITGELFF
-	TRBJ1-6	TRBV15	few	TGTGCCACCAGCAGTGGGCGCAAGGGGTATAATTCACCCCTCCACTTT	CATSSGRKGYNSPLHF
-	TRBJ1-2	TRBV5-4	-	TGTGCCAGCAGCTTTAGCGGGCAAAGCTATGGCTACACCTTC	CASSFSGQSYGYTF
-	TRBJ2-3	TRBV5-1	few	TGCGCCAGCAGCTTGGCCCAGAGCACAGATACGCAGTATTTT	CASSLAQSTDTQYF
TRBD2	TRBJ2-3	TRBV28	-	TGTGCCAGCAGTTTTCGGGGAGGGAGACTAGCGGGGGGCCGAAGGTATTTT	CASSFRGGRLAGGRRYF